The clone carrying this TCR beta chain was counted a few times. The antigen is not known. The data are from a study of identical twins. Study observations and caveats: Low generation-probability sequences were in excess among twin-shared out-of-frame alpha sequences.

The V gene's germline CDR1 is SGHRS and CDR2 YFSETQ. There are 14 residues in the CDR3. Trimming left V 4 bases short and J 1 base short, with 10 bases between. MiXCR, run by TCRdb on the 5' RACE reads, gives a single entry per CDR3 protein. The data show some 660,000 distinct CDR3 sequences, 8.6% seen once. This sample also belongs to another study, concerning yellow fever vaccine responses in identical twins.

The V and J genes are TRBV5-1 and TRBJ2-3; D possibly matches TRBD1 or TRBD2 (5 bases each). The TCR comes from a woman under 30 in good health. What was sequenced was PBMCs. Written as DNA, the CDR3 is TGCGCCAGCAGCCGAGGGGCAGGCACAGATACGCAGTATTTT. It translates to CASSRGAGTDTQYF.